This T cell receptor (beta chain) emerged from a study of cytomegalovirus exposure and HLA in healthy donors. Study-wide points: Sequences of the TCR beta chain were said to predict the HLA-A and HLA-B alleles of most subjects accurately.

The PCR employed 60 Vbeta primers together with 13 Jbeta primers. Source study methods: Later, roughly 86 million unique TCR beta chains were counted in an analysis, and 10 million to 12 million of them were shared. Produced via immunoSEQ multiplex PCR; TCRdb's table is partial and in-frame only. For V, J and clone size, that table is used; D and trimming come from the DNA. The sample shows around 200,000 clones, around 85% of them seen only once. V gave up 2 bases and J gave up 1 base; unmatched junction bases: 13. The CDR3 sequence is 20 residues long. Germline CDR1 and CDR2: GTSNPN and SVGIG (reference sequence). On this clone itself: As yet, its antigen is unknown.

This chain joins TRBV30 and TRBJ2-3; 15 bases are shared with TRBD2. The clonotype comes from a woman between 45 and 65 years old in good health and CMV-seronegative. Sequencing input: PBMCs. As DNA, the CDR3 is TGTGCCTGGAGTTCAACCCCAGGACTAGCGGGAGGGCGGGGCACAGATACGCAGTATTTT. It specifies CAWSSTPGLAGGRGTDTQYF.